This T cell receptor (beta chain) was observed in a study of T cell repertoires in cytomegalovirus infection. The study, taken as a whole, reports: Cumulative frequency (of public TCR beta family members) identified carriers of CMV plus the relevant HLA.

In germline, CDR1 is SEHNR, CDR2 FQNEAQ (reference sequence). The V gene lost 2 bases and the J gene lost 3 bases, with 8 bases spanning the gap. CDR3 length: 13 amino acids. TCRdb re-called the reads through MiXCR, storing one row per CDR3 protein. There are roughly 990,000 distinct CDR3 sequences in the sample; roughly 30% occur only once, and 13% lies in the top ten. Remarks on this clonotype: Its antigen is undetermined.

This chain uses TRBV7-9 with TRBJ2-7; D is uncertain. The specimen was cultured CD8+ T cells from PBMCs, collected from culture after CMV antigen stimulation. The receptor was isolated from a human donor in good health (CMV status not recorded). Some clones in this sample may be carry-over from other donors' samples. DNA of the CDR3: TGTGCCAGCAGCTTACCCCCGCACTACGAGCAGTACTTC. This gives the protein CASSLPPHYEQYF.